This TCR beta chain was observed in a study of blood T cells in healthy people across ages. Next came a second PCR, run for about 6 to 12 cycles, which used a sample-barcoded 5' primer along with a J-beta primer mix. TCRdb re-called the 5' RACE reads with MiXCR, one entry per CDR3 protein. This table has approximately 730,000 distinct CDR3 sequences, around 40% appearing once. Concerning this clonotype: Its matching antigen is unknown.

The CDR3 runs to 15 residues. Germline V lookup: CDR1 MDHEN, CDR2 SYDVKM. Findings and caveats of the study: Roughly linearly, TCR beta diversity per million T cells fell as age increased.

The chain uses TRBV28 and TRBJ2-1; tentative D call: TRBD2 (5 bases). The J call may be in error: the DNA end matches TRBJ2-7 better. The sequence was obtained from a woman aged 60 to 75 in good health. The specimen sequenced was blood. CDR3 in amino acids: CASSLSGSKYNEQYF. For the CDR3, the DNA is TGTGCCAGCAGTTTAAGTGGGAGTAAATACAATGAGCAGTACTTC.